The clone carrying this T cell receptor beta chain was picked up many times. These data originate in a study of blood T cells in healthy people across ages. The use of a sample-barcoded 5' primer and a J-beta primer mix characterized a second PCR of roughly 7 to 11 cycles. TCRdb reanalysed the 5' RACE reads using MiXCR and keeps one entry per CDR3 protein. The data show approximately 810,000 distinct CDR3 sequences, with roughly 26% seen just once and approximately 15% held by the top ten. The CDR3 extends over 14 amino acids. The germline CDR1 and CDR2 sequences are MDHEN and SYDVKM. V lost 7 bases to trimming and J lost 2 bases, with 12 bases between them.

This TCR was sampled from a woman aged 80 or older in good health. The J gene is TRBJ2-1, the V gene TRBV28, with D unresolved. The source material was blood. The CDR3 nucleotides are TGTGCCAGCACCGAGAAGGCAGCCTACAATGAGCAGTTCTTC. Protein product: CASTEKAAYNEQFF.